This passage covers 30 T cell receptor beta chains from one sample sequenced in a study of identical twins (dated by TCRdb to 2015 to 2016). Libraries were made using 5' RACE. Sequencing used an Illumina HiSeq 2000. TCRdb trimmed public reads at Q25 via fastp, called clones via MiXCR and kept in-frame beta chains. Duplicate CDR3 protein sequences are folded into a single record with the most common DNA and genes. Present in this sample are 400,000 or so distinct CDR3 sequences, about 10% of which were seen just once. The ten top clones hold 8% to 9.5% of the sample. The material sequenced was naive T cells sorted from blood. In light of the paper, this sample's cell subset or site label describes: cells isolated with a human naive T-cell isolation kit. Receptors originate from a woman aged 45 to 65 in good health.

The rearrangement links TRBV29-1 to TRBJ2-5; 9 bases match TRBD1. This CDR3 is 16 amino acids long. J gave up 2 bases and V 0 bases, and 7 bases lay outside the gene matches. In germline, CDR1 is SQVTM, CDR2 ANQGSEA. The chain's CDR3 is CSVEDLTGGLQETQYF. The CDR3 nucleotides read TGCAGCGTTGAAGACCTTACAGGGGGCTTACAAGAGACCCAGTACTTC.

This clonotype has at least ten counts. This chain uses TRBV7-9 with TRBJ2-2; D may be TRBD2 (6 bases). The length of the CDR3 is 16 residues. V was cut by 6 bases and J by 4 bases, with 18 bases left in between. From germline, CDR1 is SEHNR and CDR2 FQNEAQ (reference sequence). The CDR3 nucleotides read TGTGCCAGCAGAATACAGAAGGGACTGCCCACCGGGGAGCTGTTTTTT. It is translated as CASRIQKGLPTGELFF.

This clonotype was seen a few times. The chain uses TRBV21-1 and TRBJ2-5; the table calls TRBD1, which could not be checked here. TRBV21-1 is a pseudogene segment. This CDR3 has 15 residues. CDR3 loop: CASISTQGRQETQYF. The CDR3 DNA reads as TGTGCCAGCATTTCGACACAGGGACGACAAGAGACCCAGTACTTC.

The genes are TRBV24-1 and TRBJ2-2; TRBD1 matches at 7 bases. V lost 3 bases to trimming and J lost 4 bases; unmatched junction nucleotides: 7. Germline V gives CDR1 KGHDR, CDR2 SFDVKD. The CDR3 is 16 amino acids. The CDR3, as DNA: TGTGCCACCAGTGATCAACAGGGGTGGCCCACCGGGGAGCTGTTTTTT. Residues: CATSDQQGWPTGELFF.

There are a few counts of this clonotype. The chain joins TRBV6-5 to TRBJ2-1; possibly TRBD1 for D (6 bases). The CDR3 covers 16 residues. Germline V CDR1 and CDR2: MNHEY, SVGAGI. Deletions cut 6 bases from V and 4 bases from J, with 19 bases between. The CDR3 loop reads CASRKIRGRGYNEQFF. CDR3 in DNA: TGTGCCAGCAGGAAGATCAGGGGCAGGGGTTACAATGAGCAGTTCTTC.

This clonotype was seen at least ten times. V is TRBV5-5 and J is TRBJ2-1, with TRBD2 identical over 10 bases. The V gene's germline CDR1 is SGHKS and CDR2 YYEKEE (reference sequence). V was clipped by 4 bases and J by 1 base; unmatched bases: 5. The CDR3 extends over 16 amino acids. The CDR3 region has the DNA TGTGCCAGCAGCGCAGGGACTAGCGTTTCCTACAATGAGCAGTTCTTC. This codes for CASSAGTSVSYNEQFF.

This clonotype has at least ten counts. This chain links TRBV20-1 with TRBJ1-4; D not resolved. Germline V gene sequence: CDR1 DFQATT, CDR2 SNEGSKA (reference sequence). V was clipped by 4 bases and J by 8 bases, with 20 bases between them. This CDR3 contains 15 residues. The CDR3 DNA reads TGCAGTGCTACCCAATATCCGTTCCCTTCGGAAAAACTGTTTTTT. This sequence encodes CSATQYPFPSEKLFF.

This clonotype occurred many times. The V call is TRBV29-1, the J call TRBJ2-2; 7 positions match TRBD1. After removal of 4 bases from V and 7 bases from J, the junction contained 3 bases not matched to a gene. The CDR3 loop spans 12 amino acids. CDR1 SQVTM and CDR2 ANQGSEA come from the germline V gene. CDR3 region: CSVGQGFGELFF. CDR3 nucleotide sequence: TGCAGCGTTGGACAGGGTTTCGGGGAGCTGTTTTTT.

V and J are TRBV15 and TRBJ2-1, with D perhaps matching TRBD2 (6 bases). The germline CDR1 and CDR2 sequences are LNHNV and YYDKDF (reference sequence). The V gene lost 5 bases and the J gene lost 7 bases, with 21 bases spanning the gap. This CDR3 spans 16 amino acids. The CDR3 loop is CATSWGRHSGGNEQFF. The CDR3 DNA is TGTGCCACCAGCTGGGGTCGGCACAGCGGAGGGAATGAGCAGTTCTTC.

This clonotype has at least ten counts. The chain links TRBV12-3 or TRBV12-4 to TRBJ2-5, with TRBD1 matching 7 bases. Trimming cost V 4 bases and J 2 bases; bases outside gene matches: 10. The CDR3 is 16 residues long. The CDR3 region is CASSSGQLGEQETQYF. The CDR3 DNA reads TGTGCCAGCAGTTCGGGACAGTTGGGAGAACAAGAGACCCAGTACTTC.

This clonotype turned up a few times. This chain links TRBV5-1 with TRBJ1-1; D possibly corresponds to TRBD1 (6 bases). This CDR3 is 14 amino acids long. Trimming pared 4 bases from V and 8 bases from J, leaving 18 bases between. Germline values: CDR1 SGHRS, CDR2 YFSETQ. This CDR3 reads CASSPLQPGTEAFF. DNA of the CDR3: TGCGCCAGCAGCCCTCTCCAACCCGGGACAGAAGCTTTCTTT. The full variable domain, completed using reference TRBV5-1 and TRBJ1-1, is KAGVTQTPRYLIKTRGQQVTLSCSPISGHRSVSWYQQTPGQGLQFLFEYFSETQRNKGNFPGRFSGRQFSNSRSEMNVSTLELGDSALYLCASSPLQPGTEAFFGQGTRLTVV.

This chain uses TRBV12-3 or TRBV12-4 with TRBJ1-3; D is unclear. This CDR3 is 13 amino acids long. V shed 6 bases and J shed 4 bases, with 10 bases lying between them. In DNA form, the CDR3 reads TGTGCCAGCAGGTCACGGGTGGGAAACACCATATATTTT. Protein: CASRSRVGNTIYF.

This clonotype appeared many times. The V call is TRBV27, the J call TRBJ1-4, with a weak D call TRBD1 (5 bases). This CDR3 is built from 15 residues. V was clipped by 3 bases and J by 7 bases, with 15 bases between them. The germline CDR1 and CDR2 sequences are MNHEY and SMNVEV (reference sequence). This chain's CDR3 is CASSFLRGSVEKLFF. The CDR3 bases are TGTGCCAGCAGTTTTCTAAGGGGAAGTGTTGAAAAACTGTTTTTT.

The sample holds many counts of this clonotype. The chain employs TRBV29-1 and TRBJ2-7; 7 bases match TRBD1. Trimming at V came to 4 bases and at J to 2 bases, leaving 2 bases not matched to a gene. This CDR3 has 12 residues. CDR1 is SQVTM, CDR2 ANQGSEA, per germline. This CDR3 is CSVGQGAYEQYF. CDR3 coding DNA: TGCAGCGTTGGGCAGGGGGCCTACGAGCAGTACTTC.

This clonotype came up a few times. The V gene is TRBV5-1, the J gene TRBJ2-1; D remains unclear. The germline V gene has CDR1 SGHRS and CDR2 YFSETQ. The CDR3 has 12 amino acids. The germline V and J ends were trimmed by 3 bases and 10 bases, with 11 bases remaining between them. The CDR3 loop is CASSWVAGEQFF. As DNA, the CDR3 is TGCGCCAGCAGCTGGGTGGCCGGGGAGCAGTTCTTC. Full variable domain (rest looked up from reference TRBV5-1 and TRBJ2-1): KAGVTQTPRYLIKTRGQQVTLSCSPISGHRSVSWYQQTPGQGLQFLFEYFSETQRNKGNFPGRFSGRQFSNSRSEMNVSTLELGDSALYLCASSWVAGEQFFGPGTRLTVL.

Only a few counts were recorded for this clonotype. The chain has TRBV12-3 or TRBV12-4 and TRBJ2-7; TRBD1 matches 8 bases. V lost 5 bases to trimming and J lost 6 bases; unmatched junction nucleotides: 6. The CDR3 sequence is 13 residues long. This CDR3 reads CASSPTGVLEQYV. CDR3 sequence (DNA): TGTGCCAGCAGTCCGACAGGGGTGCTCGAGCAGTACGTC.

This clonotype was seen repeatedly, ten times or more. The chain carries TRBV12-3 or TRBV12-4 and TRBJ2-2; TRBD2 matches at 7 bases. The CDR3 is 17 amino acids. Trimming removed 2 bases from V and 0 bases from J; junction bases left unmatched: 6. The CDR3 reads CASSLRLAETNTGELFF. DNA for the CDR3: TGTGCCAGCAGTTTAAGGCTAGCGGAGACGAACACCGGGGAGCTGTTTTTT.

The sample holds a few counts of this clonotype. The CDR3 sequence: CASTTPGENPLEQFF. CDR3 DNA sequence: TGTGCCAGCACCACCCCCGGAGAAAATCCGCTCGAGCAGTTCTTC. The chain employs TRBV11-2 and TRBJ2-1; no definite D call. The germline V gene has CDR1 SGHAT and CDR2 FQNNGV. The ends were cut back, 7 bases at V and 10 bases at J, with 23 bases in the middle. This CDR3 comprises 15 residues.

This clonotype was seen a few times. The chain employs TRBV3-1 and TRBJ1-1, with TRBD1 as a possible D gene (5 bases). CDR3 size: 14 residues. Looked up from germline, CDR1 is LGHDT and CDR2 is YNNKEL (reference sequence). V was cut by 3 bases and J by 0 bases, with 8 bases left in between. The CDR3: CASSHRVVNTEAFF. CDR3 nucleotide sequence: TGTGCCAGCAGCCACAGGGTTGTGAACACTGAAGCTTTCTTT.

This clonotype was detected ten times or more. The chain couples TRBV2 to TRBJ2-3; TRBD2 matches at 7 bases. Losses at the gene ends were 3 bases for V and 14 bases for J; bases not matched to a gene: 14. This CDR3 is 14 amino acids long. Per germline, CDR1 SNHLY and CDR2 FYNNEI. The CDR3 sequence is CASSDLSGPIPGYF. The CDR3 region has the DNA TGTGCCAGCAGTGACCTTAGCGGGCCCATACCGGGGTATTTT. Looking up the rest from reference TRBV2 and TRBJ2-3 gives the full variable domain: EPEVTQTPSHQVTQMGQEVILRCVPISNHLYFYWYRQILGQKVEFLVSFYNNEISEKSEIFDDQFSVERPDGSNFTLKIRSTKLEDSAMYFCASSDLSGPIPGYFGPGTRLTVL.

This clonotype was detected only a few times. This sequence joins TRBV19 and TRBJ2-5; the match to TRBD2 covers 8 bases. This CDR3 spans 15 amino acids. The trim removed 7 bases at V and 5 bases at J, leaving 12 bases unmatched. Germline CDR1 LNHDA, CDR2 SQIVND (reference sequence). CDR3: CASTVSFSGTETQYF. The CDR3 nucleotides read TGTGCCAGTACAGTCTCTTTTAGCGGGACGGAGACCCAGTACTTC.

The chain is built from TRBV5-6 and TRBJ1-5; unclear D gene. The V gene lost 3 bases and the J gene lost 2 bases, with 12 bases spanning the gap. Per the germline V gene, CDR1 is SGHDT and CDR2 is YYEEEE. The CDR3 has 15 residues. CDR3 amino acids: CASSSVGGGNQPQHF. For the CDR3, the DNA is TGTGCCAGCAGCTCTGTCGGAGGAGGCAATCAGCCCCAGCATTTT. The whole variable domain, remainder taken from reference TRBV5-6 and TRBJ1-5, is DAGVTQSPTHLIKTRGQQVTLRCSPKSGHDTVSWYQQALGQGPQFIFQYYEEEERQRGNFPDRFSGHQFPNYSSELNVNALLLGDSALYLCASSSVGGGNQPQHFGDGTRLSIL.

A few counts support this clonotype. The chain carries TRBV29-1 and TRBJ1-2; 10 bases align to TRBD1. Per the germline V gene, CDR1 is SQVTM and CDR2 is ANQGSEA. The CDR3 spans 13 residues. With V trimmed by 7 bases and J by 7 bases, 9 bases remained unmatched. The CDR3 is CSDTTGGAGGYTF. CDR3 sequence (DNA): TGCAGCGACACGACAGGGGGCGCGGGTGGCTACACCTTC.

This clonotype was recorded a few times. Here the CDR3 reads CASSSTGAPGDTQYF. In nucleotides, the CDR3 is TGCGCCAGCAGCTCCACAGGGGCCCCTGGGGATACGCAGTATTTT. The gene calls are TRBV5-1 and TRBJ2-3; 7 nucleotides agree with TRBD1. The CDR3 is 15 residues long. Germline assignment: CDR1 SGHRS and CDR2 YFSETQ. V lost 3 bases to trimming and J lost 6 bases; unmatched junction nucleotides: 10. Looking up the rest from reference TRBV5-1 and TRBJ2-3 gives the full variable domain: KAGVTQTPRYLIKTRGQQVTLSCSPISGHRSVSWYQQTPGQGLQFLFEYFSETQRNKGNFPGRFSGRQFSNSRSEMNVSTLELGDSALYLCASSSTGAPGDTQYFGPGTRLTVL.

This clonotype was seen a handful of times. V and J are TRBV12-3 or TRBV12-4 and TRBJ2-5, with 8 bases fitting TRBD1. V was clipped by 6 bases and J by 5 bases; unmatched bases: 2. The CDR3 loop spans 12 amino acids. CDR3 sequence: CASRRQGETQYF. As DNA, the CDR3 is TGTGCCAGCAGACGACAGGGGGAGACCCAGTACTTC.

In its sample, this clonotype was seen many times. The genes are TRBV12-3 or TRBV12-4 and TRBJ2-1, with a possible D match to TRBD2 (6 bases). The V end lost 0 bases, the J end lost 10 bases, and 10 bases lay between the germline ends. This CDR3 has 13 residues. CDR3 residues: CASSLAGREEQFF. The DNA for the CDR3 is TGTGCCAGCAGTTTAGCAGGGCGGGAAGAGCAGTTCTTC.

At least ten counts were recorded for this clonotype. The V gene is TRBV12-3 or TRBV12-4, the J gene TRBJ1-2, with D unresolved. The CDR3 is made up of 13 amino acids. Trimming removed 3 bases from V and 1 base from J, with 6 bases in between. The CDR3 nucleotides are TGTGCCAGCAGTTTCAAGGATAACTATGGCTACACCTTC. As protein: CASSFKDNYGYTF.

This clonotype showed up many times. V is TRBV5-5 and J is TRBJ2-1; D ambiguous. The CDR3 contains 12 residues. Germline CDR1 SGHKS, CDR2 YYEKEE (reference sequence). V was clipped by 0 bases and J by 12 bases, with 10 bases between them. DNA of the CDR3: TGTGCCAGCAGCTTGGCCGTAGGGTTGCAGTTCTTC. Protein sequence: CASSLAVGLQFF.

The rearrangement joins TRBV4-2 to TRBJ2-3; TRBD2 aligns across 7 bases. The V gene's germline CDR1 is LGHNA and CDR2 YNFKEQ. This CDR3 spans 15 amino acids. V dropped 4 bases and J dropped 7; count of bases not matched to a gene: 11. The CDR3 is CASSPEGGPGYTQYF. The CDR3 region has the DNA TGTGCCAGCAGCCCAGAGGGAGGGCCTGGATATACGCAGTATTTT.

In this sample, this clonotype turned up a few times. The V and J genes are TRBV20-1 and TRBJ2-3; TRBD1 is a possible D gene (6 bases). V shed 7 bases and J shed 1 base, with 9 bases lying between them. CDR1 and CDR2 from the germline V gene are DFQATT and SNEGSKA (reference sequence). This CDR3 comprises 12 residues. In DNA form, the CDR3 reads TGCAGTGGGTACAGGGGCACAGATACGCAGTATTTT. This translates into CSGYRGTDTQYF.